The clone carrying this T cell receptor (beta chain) occurred a few times. The target antigen is unknown. This sample is part of a study of cytomegalovirus exposure and HLA in healthy donors. The PCR used 60 Vbeta and 13 Jbeta primers. Produced via immunoSEQ multiplex PCR; TCRdb's table is partial and in-frame only. Of some 200,000 clones listed, around 83% are singletons. Study findings and constraints: An observed cluster of highly shared sequence variants was recorded as a likely sequencing artifact. The number of N-insertions in an Asian-associated ancestry cluster was reportedly below the roughly 660-donor mean in a later analysis. A classifier reportedly called cytomegalovirus status with high sensitivity and specificity.

Trimming removed 6 bases from V and 1 base from J; junction bases left unmatched: 8. The CDR3 contains 15 residues. Per germline, CDR1 LNHDA and CDR2 SQIVND (reference sequence). V gene TRBV19 combines with J gene TRBJ2-7; 8 bases align to TRBD1. The sequencing sample was made of PBMCs. The source of this sequence is a man aged 45-60 years in good health and CMV-seronegative. CDR3 nucleotides: TGTGCCAGTAGATCGGACCGGACAGGGTCCTACGAGCAGTACTTC. Translation gives CASRSDRTGSYEQYF.